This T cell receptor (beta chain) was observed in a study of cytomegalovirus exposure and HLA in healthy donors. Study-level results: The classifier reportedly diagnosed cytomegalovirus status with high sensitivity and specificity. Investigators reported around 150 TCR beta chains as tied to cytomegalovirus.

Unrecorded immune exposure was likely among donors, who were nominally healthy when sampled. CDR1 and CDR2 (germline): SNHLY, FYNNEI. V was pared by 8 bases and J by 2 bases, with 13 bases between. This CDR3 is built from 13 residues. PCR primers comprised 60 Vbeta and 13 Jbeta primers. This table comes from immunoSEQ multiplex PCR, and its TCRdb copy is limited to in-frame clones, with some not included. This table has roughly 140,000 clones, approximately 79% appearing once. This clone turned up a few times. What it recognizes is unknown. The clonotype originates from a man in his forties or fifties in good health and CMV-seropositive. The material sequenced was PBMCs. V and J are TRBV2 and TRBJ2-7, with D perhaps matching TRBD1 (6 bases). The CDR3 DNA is TGTGCCAGCGGGGACACTGGAACCTACGAGCAGTACTTC. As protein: CASGDTGTYEQYF.